The rows below give T cell receptor beta chains drawn from one sample of a study of shared clonotypes between healthy human individuals. TCRdb keeps only in-frame clones here, not all; method: immunoSEQ multiplex PCR. The sample yields approximately 1.9 million clones, 80% to 95% seen once. Sequenced: naive CD8+ T cells from PBMCs. The receptor source for this set is a man younger than 35 in good health. Some clones in this sample may be carry-over from other donors' samples. Both conserved end residues are part of each CDR3. The order of the fields is V gene, J gene, D gene, clone size, CDR3 protein, CDR3 DNA. D genes are given only for firm matches. Some rows have no size entry. The others give once, few or many, or a class for an expanded clone.

>TRBV10-3|TRBJ2-7|-|-
CAISESSPPSLVVYEQYF
TGTGCCATCAGTGAGTCGTCCCCCCCTAGCCTAGTCGTCTACGAGCAGTACTTC
>TRBV5-1|TRBJ2-5|-|-
CASSGNGTPKETQYF
TGCGCCAGCAGCGGAAACGGGACTCCAAAAGAGACCCAGTACTTC
>TRBV28|TRBJ2-4|TRBD1|-
CASSFADRGRNIQYF
TGTGCCAGCAGTTTCGCGGACAGGGGACGGAACATTCAGTACTTC
>TRBV6-5|TRBJ2-7|-|few
CARQAKEQYF
TGTGCCAGACAGGCGAAGGAGCAGTACTTC
>TRBV5-1|TRBJ2-1|-|-
CASSVAGEQFF
TGCGCCAGCAGTGTAGCTGGTGAGCAGTTCTTC
>TRBV7-6|TRBJ2-7|-|-
CASSLSGGLFGEQYF
TGTGCCAGCAGCTTAAGTGGGGGGCTTTTCGGTGAGCAGTACTTC
>TRBV7-9|TRBJ2-7|-|-
CASSFQEVGSYEQYF
TGTGCCAGCAGCTTCCAGGAGGTGGGGTCCTACGAGCAGTACTTC
>TRBV9|TRBJ1-2|-|-
CASSVFDTDGYTF
TGTGCCAGCAGCGTCTTCGACACTGACGGCTACACCTTC
>TRBV9|TRBJ2-2|-|once
CASSVSGFGELFF
TGTGCCAGCAGCGTATCGGGGTTCGGGGAGCTGTTTTTT
>TRBV2|TRBJ1-4|-|few
CASSEVVGEKLFF
TGTGCCAGCAGTGAAGTTGTGGGTGAAAAACTGTTTTTT
>TRBV4-3|TRBJ1-5|TRBD1|-
CASSRDRGSDQPQHF
TGCGCCAGCAGCCGGGACAGGGGTAGCGATCAGCCCCAGCATTTT
>TRBV7-2|TRBJ2-1|TRBD2|-
CASSDPSGYNEQFF
TGTGCCAGCAGCGATCCTAGCGGGTACAATGAGCAGTTCTTC
>TRBV15|TRBJ2-3|-|once
CATSARVVDTQYF
TGTGCCACCAGCGCCCGGGTCGTCGATACGCAGTATTTT
>TRBV30|TRBJ2-7|TRBD1|-
CAWRQTGTDEQYF
TGTGCCTGGAGACAGACAGGGACGGACGAGCAGTACTTC
>TRBV19|TRBJ1-4|-|-
CASSMDAGQYGGLFF
TGTGCCAGTAGTATGGACGCGGGACAATATGGAGGACTGTTTTTT
>TRBV30|TRBJ2-4|-|-
CAWDPGSKNIQYF
TGTGCCTGGGATCCGGGGTCTAAAAACATTCAGTACTTC
>TRBV27|TRBJ1-2|TRBD1|-
CASSLTFGRGRAYGYTF
TGTGCCAGCAGTTTAACCTTTGGCAGGGGGCGTGCTTATGGCTACACCTTC
>TRBV27|TRBJ2-1|TRBD2|-
CASSLGRGLAGGNEQFF
TGTGCCAGCAGTTTGGGCAGGGGACTAGCGGGAGGGAATGAGCAGTTCTTC
>TRBV10-3|TRBJ2-7|-|-
CAISELAAPSYEQYF
TGTGCCATCAGTGAGTTAGCGGCCCCCTCCTACGAGCAGTACTTC
>TRBV30|TRBJ1-4|-|-
CAWSDIRDPREKLFF
TGTGCCTGGAGCGATATACGGGACCCTCGGGAAAAACTGTTTTTT
>TRBV11-2|TRBJ2-1|TRBD2|-
CASSLGGLADANEQFF
TGTGCCAGCAGCTTAGGTGGGCTAGCGGACGCCAATGAGCAGTTCTTC
>TRBV14|TRBJ2-2|-|-
CASSQGGTGELFF
TGTGCCAGCAGCCAAGGGGGGACCGGGGAGCTGTTTTTT
>TRBV10-3|TRBJ2-7|TRBD1|-
CAISPTGGFYEQYF
TGTGCCATCAGCCCGACAGGGGGCTTCTACGAGCAGTACTTC
>TRBV4-1|TRBJ1-1|-|-
CASSQDPAGYTEAFF
TGCGCCAGCAGCCAAGATCCGGCGGGTTACACTGAAGCTTTCTTT
>TRBV7-8|TRBJ1-1|-|-
CASSYPRGEAFF
TGTGCCAGCAGCTATCCCCGGGGTGAAGCTTTCTTT
>TRBV27|TRBJ1-1|-|-
CASSFLNPNTEAFF
TGTGCCAGCAGTTTCCTAAACCCGAACACTGAAGCTTTCTTT
>TRBV6-6|TRBJ2-7|-|-
CASSFPSLFYEQYF
TGTGCCAGCAGCTTCCCCTCCCTCTTCTACGAGCAGTACTTC
>TRBV2|TRBJ2-1|TRBD2|-
CASRSGGMNINEQFF
TGTGCCAGCAGGAGCGGGGGTATGAATATTAATGAGCAGTTCTTC
>TRBV18|TRBJ1-2|-|-
CASSSPPREQAHGYTF
TGTGCCAGCTCATCGCCTCCCCGGGAACAGGCCCATGGCTACACCTTC
>TRBV7-8|TRBJ1-1|TRBD1|-
CASSLDPDRGTEAFF
TGTGCCAGCAGCTTAGATCCGGACAGGGGCACTGAAGCTTTCTTT
>TRBV5-1|TRBJ2-3|TRBD2|-
CASSITLAGGLAADTQYF
TGCGCCAGCAGCATCACCCTAGCGGGGGGCCTCGCCGCAGATACGCAGTATTTT
>TRBV7-9|TRBJ2-1|TRBD2|-
CASSPGPTSGYEQFF
TGTGCCAGCAGCCCCGGGCCCACTAGCGGTTATGAGCAGTTCTTC
>TRBV7-2|TRBJ1-1|-|once
CASSLELNYGMLGTEAFF
TGTGCCAGCAGCTTAGAATTAAACTACGGGATGTTAGGCACTGAAGCTTTCTTT
>TRBV29-1|TRBJ1-3|TRBD1|few
CSVRTGRNTIYF
TGCAGCGTTCGGACAGGGAGAAACACCATATATTTT
>TRBV27|TRBJ1-2|TRBD1|-
CASSLSPPARGFYGYTF
TGTGCCAGCAGTTTATCCCCCCCTGCCAGGGGGTTTTACGGCTACACCTTC
>TRBV7-9|TRBJ2-5|TRBD1|-
CASSLVAGTEETQYF
TGTGCCAGCAGCTTAGTTGCCGGGACAGAAGAGACCCAGTACTTC
>TRBV5-4|TRBJ2-5|-|-
CASSRDLDGETQYF
TGTGCCAGCAGTCGAGACCTAGATGGGGAGACCCAGTACTTC
>TRBV6-5|TRBJ2-7|-|-
CASSYSSNGEQYF
TGTGCCAGCAGTTACTCGTCTAATGGGGAGCAGTACTTC
>TRBV18|TRBJ2-7|-|-
CASSPGQGVYEQYF
TGTGCCAGCTCACCAGGGCAGGGAGTCTACGAGCAGTACTTC
>TRBV19|TRBJ2-2|TRBD2|once
CASSVIAGYNTGELFF
TGTGCCAGTAGTGTAATAGCGGGATATAACACCGGGGAGCTGTTTTTT
>TRBV11-1|TRBJ2-5|TRBD2|-
CASSYLAGGQETQYF
TGTGCCAGCAGCTACTTAGCGGGAGGGCAAGAGACCCAGTACTTC
>TRBV11-2|TRBJ2-2|-|-
CASSLVPRHRDGELFF
TGTGCCAGCAGCTTAGTTCCCAGACACAGGGACGGGGAGCTGTTTTTT
>TRBV27|TRBJ2-1|-|-
CASSPFVGESSYNEQFF
TGTGCCAGCAGTCCGTTTGTCGGTGAGAGCTCCTACAATGAGCAGTTCTTC
>TRBV30|TRBJ2-7|-|-
CAWRDGHLYEQYF
TGTGCCTGGCGCGACGGGCACCTCTACGAGCAGTACTTC
>TRBV14|TRBJ2-7|TRBD1|-
CASSLDRMIYSEQYF
TGTGCCAGCAGCCTGGACAGGATGATTTACAGCGAGCAGTACTTC
>TRBV27|TRBJ2-1|TRBD2|-
CASSPGLALLNEQFF
TGTGCCAGCAGTCCGGGACTAGCGTTGTTGAATGAGCAGTTCTTC
>TRBV7-8|TRBJ2-5|TRBD1|-
CASSGRTGVRKTQYF
TGTGCCAGTTCGGGCCGCACAGGGGTCAGGAAGACCCAGTACTTC
>TRBV2|TRBJ1-1|TRBD1|-
CASRPPGQGEAFF
TGTGCCAGCAGGCCACCCGGACAGGGTGAAGCTTTCTTT